The subject of this entry is one T cell receptor (beta chain). The target antigen is unknown. The data belong to a study of cytomegalovirus exposure and HLA in healthy donors. Study results and caveats: Cytomegalovirus association was assigned to under 200 TCR beta chains.

Produced via immunoSEQ multiplex PCR; TCRdb's table is partial and in-frame only. The table has some 270,000 clones, 80% to 90% seen once. Sequencing input: PBMCs. The source is a woman aged 18-29 years in good health and CMV-seronegative.

This CDR3 reads CATSNTPGLYEQYF. DNA of the CDR3: TGCGCCACCTCAAACACCCCGGGACTCTACGAGCAGTACTTC. This rearrangement joins TRBV5-1 to TRBJ2-7, with D possibly matching TRBD2 (6 bases). Deletions cut 9 bases from V and 3 bases from J, with 19 bases between. Germline CDR1 and CDR2: SGHRS and YFSETQ. CDR3 length equals 14 residues.